This T cell receptor beta chain was observed in a study of blood T cell repertoires in COVID-19. Study in general: T cells, B-cell-depleted T cells, or PBMCs provided the cDNA or gDNA that served as material.

V was clipped by 5 bases and J by 5 bases; unmatched bases: 8. The CDR3 consists of 14 residues. CDR1 and CDR2 (germline): MNHNY, SVGAGI (reference sequence). Authors' methods: Researchers report that nucleated cell counts were estimated from reference gene primer amplification. TCRdb's table, derived via immunoSEQ multiplex PCR, lists solely in-frame clones and lacks some. V and J calls and clone size are copied from that table; D and trimming were computed from the DNA. The table shows about 250,000 clones, with around 88% occurring only once. Sequencing used peripheral blood. The receptor comes from a man older than 75 with acute or convalescent COVID-19. The chain carries TRBV6-6 and TRBJ1-1, with TRBD1 matching over 7 bases. The CDR3 nucleotides are TGTGCCAGCAGTCCATCCGACAGGGCGACTGAAGCTTTCTTT. Amino acids: CASSPSDRATEAFF.